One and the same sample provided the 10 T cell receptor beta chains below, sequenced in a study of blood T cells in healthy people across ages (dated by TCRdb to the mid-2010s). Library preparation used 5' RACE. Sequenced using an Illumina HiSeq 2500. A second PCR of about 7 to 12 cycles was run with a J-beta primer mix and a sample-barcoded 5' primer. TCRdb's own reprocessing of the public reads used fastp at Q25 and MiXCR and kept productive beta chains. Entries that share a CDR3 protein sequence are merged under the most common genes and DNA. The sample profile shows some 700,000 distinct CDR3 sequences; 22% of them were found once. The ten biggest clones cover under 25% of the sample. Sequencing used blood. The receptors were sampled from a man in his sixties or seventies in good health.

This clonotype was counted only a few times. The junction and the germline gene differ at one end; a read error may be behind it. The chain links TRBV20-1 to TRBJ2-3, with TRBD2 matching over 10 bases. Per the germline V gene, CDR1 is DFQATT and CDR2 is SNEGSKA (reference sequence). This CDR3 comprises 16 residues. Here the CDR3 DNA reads TGCAGTGCTAAAAGCGGGGGGGGACCTAGCACATATACGCAGTATTTT. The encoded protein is CSAKSGGGPSTYTQYF.

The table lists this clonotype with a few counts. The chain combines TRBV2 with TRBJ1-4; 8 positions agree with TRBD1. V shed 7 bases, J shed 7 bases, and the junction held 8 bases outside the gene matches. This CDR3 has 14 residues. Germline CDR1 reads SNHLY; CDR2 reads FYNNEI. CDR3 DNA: TGTGCCAGCATCTCGGACAGGGTTGCTGAAAAACTGTTTTTT. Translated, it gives CASISDRVAEKLFF. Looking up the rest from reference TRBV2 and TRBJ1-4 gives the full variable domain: EPEVTQTPSHQVTQMGQEVILRCVPISNHLYFYWYRQILGQKVEFLVSFYNNEISEKSEIFDDQFSVERPDGSNFTLKIRSTKLEDSAMYFCASISDRVAEKLFFGSGTQLSVL.

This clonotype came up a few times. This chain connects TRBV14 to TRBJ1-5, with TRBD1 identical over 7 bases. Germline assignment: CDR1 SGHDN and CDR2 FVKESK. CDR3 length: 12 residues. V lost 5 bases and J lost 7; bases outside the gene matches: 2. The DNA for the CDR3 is TGTGCCAGCAGCAAGACAGGGCAGCCCCAGCATTTT. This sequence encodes CASSKTGQPQHF.

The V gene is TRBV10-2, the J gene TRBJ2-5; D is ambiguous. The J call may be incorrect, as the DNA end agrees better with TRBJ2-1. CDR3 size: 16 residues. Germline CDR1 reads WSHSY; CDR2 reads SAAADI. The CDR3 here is CASSDWQPTWVGEQFF. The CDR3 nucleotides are TGCGCCAGCAGTGACTGGCAGCCTACATGGGTCGGGGAGCAGTTCTTC.

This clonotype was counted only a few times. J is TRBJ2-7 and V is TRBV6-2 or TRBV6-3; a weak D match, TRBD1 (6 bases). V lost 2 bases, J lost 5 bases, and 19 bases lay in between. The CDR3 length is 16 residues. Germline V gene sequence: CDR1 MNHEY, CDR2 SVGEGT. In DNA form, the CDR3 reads TGTGCCAGCAGTTACCCCCGGACAGTCGGATTCCACGAGCAGTACTTC. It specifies CASSYPRTVGFHEQYF.

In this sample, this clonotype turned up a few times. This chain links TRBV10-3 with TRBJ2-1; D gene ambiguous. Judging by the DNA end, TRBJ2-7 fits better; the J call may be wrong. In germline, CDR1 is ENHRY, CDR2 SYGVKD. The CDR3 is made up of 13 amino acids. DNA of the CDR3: TGTGCCATCAGTGAGTCGCTGGTGAGCGAGCAGTACTTC. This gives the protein CAISESLVSEQYF.

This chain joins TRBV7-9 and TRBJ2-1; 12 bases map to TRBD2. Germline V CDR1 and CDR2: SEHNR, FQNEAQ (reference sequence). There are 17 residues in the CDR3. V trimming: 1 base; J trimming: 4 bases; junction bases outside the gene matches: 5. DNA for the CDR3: TGTGCCAGCAGCTTAGGACTAGCGGGAGACTCTTACAATGAGCAGTTCTTC. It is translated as CASSLGLAGDSYNEQFF.

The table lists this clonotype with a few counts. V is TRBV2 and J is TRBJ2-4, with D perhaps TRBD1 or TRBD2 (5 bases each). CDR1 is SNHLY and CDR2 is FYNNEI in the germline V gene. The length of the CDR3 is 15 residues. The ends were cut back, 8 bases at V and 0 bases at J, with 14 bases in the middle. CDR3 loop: CASEGRSLAKNIQYF. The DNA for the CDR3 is TGTGCCAGCGAGGGGCGGAGTTTAGCCAAAAACATTCAGTACTTC.

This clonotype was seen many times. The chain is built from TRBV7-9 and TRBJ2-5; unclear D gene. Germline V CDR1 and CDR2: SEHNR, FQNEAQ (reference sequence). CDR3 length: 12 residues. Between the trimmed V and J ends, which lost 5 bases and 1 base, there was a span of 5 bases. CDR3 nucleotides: TGTGCCAGCAGCCGTACCCAAGAGACCCAGTACTTC. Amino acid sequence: CASSRTQETQYF.

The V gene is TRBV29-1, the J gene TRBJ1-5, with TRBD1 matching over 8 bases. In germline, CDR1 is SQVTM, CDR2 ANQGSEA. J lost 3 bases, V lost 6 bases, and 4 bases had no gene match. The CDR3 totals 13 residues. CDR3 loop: CSVGQAYNQPQHF. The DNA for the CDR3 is TGCAGCGTGGGACAGGCTTACAATCAGCCCCAGCATTTT.